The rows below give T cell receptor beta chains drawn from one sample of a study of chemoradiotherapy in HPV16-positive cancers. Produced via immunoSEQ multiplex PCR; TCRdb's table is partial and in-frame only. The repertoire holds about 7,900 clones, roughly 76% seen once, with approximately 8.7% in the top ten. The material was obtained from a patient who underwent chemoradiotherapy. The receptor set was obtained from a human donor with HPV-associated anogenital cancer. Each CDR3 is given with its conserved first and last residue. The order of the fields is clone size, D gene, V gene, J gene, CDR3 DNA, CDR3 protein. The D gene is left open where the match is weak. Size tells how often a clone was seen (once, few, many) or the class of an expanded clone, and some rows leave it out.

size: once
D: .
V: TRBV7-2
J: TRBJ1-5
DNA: TGTGCCAGCAGCTCCTCGATCGGGTGGCCCAATCAGCCCCAGCATTTT
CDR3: CASSSSIGWPNQPQHF

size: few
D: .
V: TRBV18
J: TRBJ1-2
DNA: TGTGCCAGCTCACCCTCGGGTCCGTCCTATGGCTACACCTTC
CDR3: CASSPSGPSYGYTF

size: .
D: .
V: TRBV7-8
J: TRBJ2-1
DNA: TGTGCCAGCAGCACCCTTCCCAGGGAGAATGAGCAGTTCTTC
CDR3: CASSTLPRENEQFF

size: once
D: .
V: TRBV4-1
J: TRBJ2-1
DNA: TGCGCCAGCAGCCCCCTACTCCGGGACGGGGAGCAGTTCTTC
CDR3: CASSPLLRDGEQFF

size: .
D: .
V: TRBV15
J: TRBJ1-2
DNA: TGTGCCACCAGCAGAGCGGGAATTAACTATGGCTACACCTTC
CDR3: CATSRAGINYGYTF

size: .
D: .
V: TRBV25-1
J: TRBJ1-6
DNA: TGTGCCAGCAGGAAAGGGAGACTCTATAATTCACCCCTCCACTTT
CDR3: CASRKGRLYNSPLHF

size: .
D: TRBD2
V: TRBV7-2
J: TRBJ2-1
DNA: TGTGCCAGCAGCTGGGGAGGGCCGGGCGATGAGCAGTTCTTC
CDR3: CASSWGGPGDEQFF

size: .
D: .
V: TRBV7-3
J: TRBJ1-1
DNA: TGTGCCAGCAGCCGGACCCGAAACACTGAAGCTTTCTTT
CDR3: CASSRTRNTEAFF

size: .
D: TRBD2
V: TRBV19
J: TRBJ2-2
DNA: TGTGCCAGTAGTATCACCCGACTAGCGGTAAACACCGGGGAGCTGTTTTTT
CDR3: CASSITRLAVNTGELFF

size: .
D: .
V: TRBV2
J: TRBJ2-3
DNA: TGTGCCAGCAATGGGGGGGCCTTTAAGTATACAGATACGCAGTATTTT
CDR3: CASNGGAFKYTDTQYF

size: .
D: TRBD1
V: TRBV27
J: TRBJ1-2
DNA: TGTGCCAGCAGTCCAATGACAGGGTACTATGGCTACACCTTC
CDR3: CASSPMTGYYGYTF

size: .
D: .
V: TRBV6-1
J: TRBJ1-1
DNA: TGTGCCAGCAGTGGATTGACAGGCTTGAGCACTGAAGCTTTCTTT
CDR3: CASSGLTGLSTEAFF

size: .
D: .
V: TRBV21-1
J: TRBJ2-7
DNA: TGTGCCAGCAGCAGGAAACAGGGGGTCGAGCAGTACTTC
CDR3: CASSRKQGVEQYF

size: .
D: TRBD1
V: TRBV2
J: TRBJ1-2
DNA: TGTGCCAGCAGTGAAGCACGGACAGGGACCTATGGCTACACCTTC
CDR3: CASSEARTGTYGYTF

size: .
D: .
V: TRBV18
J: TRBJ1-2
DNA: TGTGCCAGCTCACCAGGGGACGCCAGCTATGGCTACACCTTC
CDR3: CASSPGDASYGYTF

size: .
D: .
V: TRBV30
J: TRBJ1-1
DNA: TGTGCCTGTCACCCAGACTTCACTGAAGCTTTCTTT
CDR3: CACHPDFTEAFF

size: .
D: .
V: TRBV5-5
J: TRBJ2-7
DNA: TGTGCCAGCAGCTTGAAGGGGGGCGAGCAGTACTTC
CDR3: CASSLKGGEQYF

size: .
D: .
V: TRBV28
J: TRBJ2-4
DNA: TGTGCCAGCACCCTAGGGCTAAGAAACATTCAGTACTTC
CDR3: CASTLGLRNIQYF

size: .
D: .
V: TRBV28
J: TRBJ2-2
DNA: TGTGCCAGCAGTTTTCCAGGGAACACCGGGGAGCTGTTTTTT
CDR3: CASSFPGNTGELFF

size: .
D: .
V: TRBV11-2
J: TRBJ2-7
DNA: TGTGCCAGCAGGACCGGGACAACCTACGAGCAGTACTTC
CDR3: CASRTGTTYEQYF

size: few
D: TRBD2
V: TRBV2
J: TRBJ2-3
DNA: TGTGCCAGCAGCCCCGGGACTAGCGGAGATACGCAGTATTTT
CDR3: CASSPGTSGDTQYF

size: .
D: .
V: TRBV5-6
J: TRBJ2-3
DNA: TGTGCCAGCAGCTTTCCCGGGACTCCGCATTCCACAGATACGCAGTATTTT
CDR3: CASSFPGTPHSTDTQYF

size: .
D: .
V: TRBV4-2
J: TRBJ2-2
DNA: TGTGCCAGCAGCCAAGAAAAATCGAGCGGGACAAACACCGGGGAGCTGTTTTTT
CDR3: CASSQEKSSGTNTGELFF

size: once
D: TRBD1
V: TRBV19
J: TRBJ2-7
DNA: TGTGCCAGCCGAGGCAGGACAGGGGGCCTCGAGCAGTACTTC
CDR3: CASRGRTGGLEQYF

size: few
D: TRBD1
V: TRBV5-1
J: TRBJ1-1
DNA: TGCGCCAGCACCCAGACAGGGGTGGGAACTGAAGCTTTCTTT
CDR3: CASTQTGVGTEAFF